The entry below describes one T cell receptor beta chain. Germline CDR1 SGHDN, CDR2 FVKESK. V lost 4 bases to trimming and J lost 0 bases; unmatched junction nucleotides: 3. The CDR3 runs to 16 residues. The sample originates from a study of OX40 agonist ivuxolimab in advanced cancers. Generated by immunoSEQ multiplex PCR, the TCRdb table keeps only in-frame clones and is missing some. This sample has 75,000 to 100,000 clones, with around 85% found just once. The chain combines TRBV14 with TRBJ1-1; 12 bases match TRBD1. The material was CD4+ or CD8+ T cells sorted from blood, obtained in a trial of the OX40 agonist ivuxolimab. This TCR derives from an adult with an advanced solid tumor such as melanoma, head and neck, liver or kidney cancer. The CDR3 spells CASSPGTGGLNTEAFF. The CDR3 DNA follows: TGTGCCAGCAGCCCCGGGACAGGGGGCTTGAACACTGAAGCTTTCTTT. Complete variable domain (other parts from reference TRBV14 and TRBJ1-1): EAGVTQFPSHSVIEKGQTVTLRCDPISGHDNLYWYRRVMGKEIKFLLHFVKESKQDESGMPNNRFLAERTGGTYSTLKVQPAELEDSGVYFCASSPGTGGLNTEAFFGQGTRLTVV.